This T cell receptor (beta chain) is drawn from a study of graft-versus-host responses after intestinal transplantation. Study in general: Following induction with anti-thymocyte globulin, all recipients were given tacrolimus and steroids for two to four years.

Repertoires were generated with immunoSEQ multiplex PCR, while TCRdb's copy carries only in-frame clones and drops some. Of some 22,000 clones listed, more than 90% were seen once; the top ten hold under 2%. CDR1 is MGHRA and CDR2 is YSYEKL in the germline V gene. The ends were cut back, 1 base at V and 1 base at J, with 12 bases in the middle. The CDR3 covers 16 residues. This clone appeared once. The antigen remains unidentified. Notes on the study in general: Subjects displaying graft-donor T cell macrochimerism possessed elevated graft-versus-host to host-versus-graft clonal ratios inside allografts. Present in recipient marrow, GvH clones included some that appeared first in ileum or blood.

The rearrangement links TRBV4-1 to TRBJ2-3; D ambiguous. This specimen consisted of PBMCs, obtained 38 to 40 days after intestinal transplant. The sequence was obtained from a human patient who received an intestinal transplant, so some T cells may come from the graft donor. The CDR3 DNA sequence: TGCGCCAGCAGCCAAGGAGAGGTGCCGGGCACAGATACGCAGTATTTT. Translation gives CASSQGEVPGTDTQYF.